This entry describes one T cell receptor beta chain. As yet, its antigen is unknown. This record comes from a study of T-cell memory formation after mild COVID-19. Study-level background: Largely donor-specific TCR clusters were found. Study outcomes and limitations: Memory cells collected pre-infection included some clones that later responded, suggesting cross-reactive memory joined. Balance between CD4 and CD8 was seen in clones contracting day 15 to 85, and a CD4+ lean was seen in later expanders.

A single record per CDR3 protein comes from TCRdb applying MiXCR to the 5' RACE reads. The top ten clones hold roughly 22% of a sample with a few hundred thousand distinct CDR3 sequences, around 15% of them seen once. Germline loops: CDR1 MGHRA, CDR2 YSYEKL. The V end was cut by 3 bases, the J end by 6 bases, with 12 bases between. The CDR3 runs to 14 residues. The receptor was isolated from a man aged 18 to 29 who had mild COVID-19 (a few samples of this study predate the infection). Cell type and time point are not known. The V gene is TRBV4-1, the J gene TRBJ1-5; perhaps TRBD1 as D (5 bases). Material: PBMCs or a T cell subset sorted from them (not recorded which). The CDR3 DNA reads as TGCGCCAGCAGCCACCCTGCCAGGGCTCAGCCCCAGCATTTT. Translated: CASSHPARAQPQHF.